This record looks at one TCR beta chain sequence and its context. What it binds is unknown. Brentuximab vedotin exposure varied, and every patient relapsed after autologous stem cell transplantation. Best response was recorded as complete response, partial response or progressive disease. The source of the sample is a study of PD-1 blockade in classical Hodgkin lymphoma. Whole-study context: The patients were dosed with nivolumab 3 mg/kg, infused intravenously every 2 weeks.

Study-wide results and limits: Prior therapy or disease activity may underlie the repertoire differences, whose causes remain undefined.

This CDR3 spans 15 amino acids. The V gene lost 4 bases and the J gene lost 0 bases, with 12 bases spanning the gap. Per the germline V gene, CDR1 is KGHSH and CDR2 is LQKENI. The assay was immunoSEQ multiplex PCR, and TCRdb's table has in-frame clones only and misses some. This repertoire shows tens of thousands of clones, roughly 89% found once; its top ten account for over 8.5%. The sample here was peripheral blood mononuclear cells (PBMCs), taken before the second cycle of nivolumab. This chain joins TRBV18 and TRBJ2-5, with D unresolved. The TCR comes from a human donor with classical Hodgkin lymphoma. The CDR3: CASSLGTTYQETQYF. CDR3 DNA sequence: TGTGCCAGCTCACTAGGAACCACGTACCAAGAGACCCAGTACTTC.